This is a list of T cell receptor beta chains from one sample in a study of cytomegalovirus exposure and HLA in healthy donors. The protocol was immunoSEQ multiplex PCR, while the TCRdb copy is restricted to in-frame clones and leaves out a portion. Of around 150,000 clones listed, over 75% are singletons. Sample: PBMCs. These receptors all stem from a man aged 30-40 years in good health and CMV-seropositive. Each CDR3 is given with its conserved first and last residue. D genes are given only for firm matches.

v_call	j_call	d_call	cdr3_nt	cdr3_aa
TRBV6-1	TRBJ1-2	NA	TGTGCCAGCAGTGAAGCGGGGAGGTTTCGCTATGGCTACACCTTC	CASSEAGRFRYGYTF
TRBV5-6	TRBJ2-1	NA	TGTGCCAGCAGCTTTCAGGGAACGTCCTACAATGAGCAGTTCTTC	CASSFQGTSYNEQFF
TRBV27	TRBJ2-7	NA	TGTGCCAGCAGTCGAATCGGAGGGGAGCAGTACTTC	CASSRIGGEQYF
TRBV9	TRBJ2-2	TRBD1	TGTGCCAGCAGTCGAGGGGGCGCGAACACCGGGGAGCTGTTTTTT	CASSRGGANTGELFF
TRBV28	TRBJ1-2	NA	TGTGCCAGCAGCCTTTGGCAGGTTGGATATGGCTACACCTTC	CASSLWQVGYGYTF
TRBV19	TRBJ2-7	NA	TGTGCCAGTAGTATATCCGTGTCCTACGAGCAGTACTTC	CASSISVSYEQYF
TRBV27	TRBJ2-3	NA	TGTGCCAGCAGTTTATCAGTTGGTTCTGGCGATACGCAGTATTTT	CASSLSVGSGDTQYF
TRBV7-9	TRBJ1-1	NA	TGTGCCAGCAGCCCGATCGGTTCATACACTGAAGCTTTCTTT	CASSPIGSYTEAFF
TRBV14	TRBJ1-1	NA	TGTGCCAGCAGCCAAGCAATGTCGGGGACTGAAGCTTTCTTT	CASSQAMSGTEAFF
TRBV5-1	TRBJ2-1	TRBD1	TGCGCCAGCAGCTTAGGGGACAGGGTGGCCTACAATGAGCAGTTCTTC	CASSLGDRVAYNEQFF
TRBV19	TRBJ2-7	TRBD1	TGTGCCAGTAGTACGGCAGGGGGTACCTACGAGCAGTACTTC	CASSTAGGTYEQYF
TRBV6-1	TRBJ1-4	NA	TGTGCCAGCAGTGGGGACATCGGGAATGAAAAACTGTTTTTT	CASSGDIGNEKLFF